This TCR beta chain was captured by sequencing in a study of PD-1 blockade in classical Hodgkin lymphoma. Broader study findings: A reduction in baseline TCR diversity was reportedly seen in newly diagnosed patients relative to healthy donors.

CDR1 and CDR2 from the germline V gene are SGHNT and YYREEE (reference sequence). Trimming stripped 0 bases from V and 4 bases from J, with 10 bases between. There are 14 residues in the CDR3. A remark on this clone: Antigen specificity is unknown.

This table comes from immunoSEQ multiplex PCR, and its TCRdb copy is limited to in-frame clones, with some not included. The sample has some 22,000 clones; over 65% are singletons. Stated time point: cycle 4 day 1 (C4D1), after less than seven weeks of nivolumab. There was relapse after autologous stem cell transplantation in every patient, and there was variation in brentuximab vedotin exposure. V usage is TRBV5-4 and J usage is TRBJ2-5; tentatively, D is TRBD1 (6 bases). The specimen was peripheral blood mononuclear cells (PBMCs), collected before the fourth cycle of nivolumab. The TCR sequence derives from a human donor with classical Hodgkin lymphoma. The chain's CDR3 is CASSLDLGGETQYF. DNA for the CDR3: TGTGCCAGCAGCTTGGATTTAGGGGGAGAGACCCAGTACTTC.